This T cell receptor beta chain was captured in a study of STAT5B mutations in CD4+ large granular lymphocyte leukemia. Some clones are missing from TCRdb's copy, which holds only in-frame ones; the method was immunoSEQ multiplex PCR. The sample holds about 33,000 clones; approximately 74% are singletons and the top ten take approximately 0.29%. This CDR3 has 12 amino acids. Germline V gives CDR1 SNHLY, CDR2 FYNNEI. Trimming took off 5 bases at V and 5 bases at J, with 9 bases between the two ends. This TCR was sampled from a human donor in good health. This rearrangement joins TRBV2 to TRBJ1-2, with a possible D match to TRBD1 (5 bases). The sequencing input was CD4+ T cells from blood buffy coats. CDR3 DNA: TGTGCCAGCAGTCGGGAGGGGTATGGCTACACCTTC. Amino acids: CASSREGYGYTF. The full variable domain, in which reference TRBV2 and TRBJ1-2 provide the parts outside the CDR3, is EPEVTQTPSHQVTQMGQEVILRCVPISNHLYFYWYRQILGQKVEFLVSFYNNEISEKSEIFDDQFSVERPDGSNFTLKIRSTKLEDSAMYFCASSREGYGYTFGSGTRLTVV.